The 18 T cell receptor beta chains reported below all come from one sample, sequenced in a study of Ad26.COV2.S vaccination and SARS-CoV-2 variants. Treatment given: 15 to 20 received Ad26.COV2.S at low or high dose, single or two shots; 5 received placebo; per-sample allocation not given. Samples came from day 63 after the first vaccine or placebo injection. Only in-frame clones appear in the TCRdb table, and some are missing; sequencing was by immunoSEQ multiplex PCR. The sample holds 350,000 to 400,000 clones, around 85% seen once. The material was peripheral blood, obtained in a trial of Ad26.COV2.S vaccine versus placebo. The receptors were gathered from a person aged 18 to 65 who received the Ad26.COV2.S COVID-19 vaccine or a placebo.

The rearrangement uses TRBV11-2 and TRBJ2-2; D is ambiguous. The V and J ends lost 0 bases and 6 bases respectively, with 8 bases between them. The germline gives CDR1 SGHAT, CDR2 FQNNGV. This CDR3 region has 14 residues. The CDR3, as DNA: TGTGCCAGCAGCTTAGATCTGGCGGCCGGGGAGCTGTTTTTT. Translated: CASSLDLAAGELFF.

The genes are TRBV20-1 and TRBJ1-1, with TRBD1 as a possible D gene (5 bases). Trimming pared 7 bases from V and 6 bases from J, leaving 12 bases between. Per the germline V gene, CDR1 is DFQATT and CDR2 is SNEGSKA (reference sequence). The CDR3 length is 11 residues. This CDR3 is CSVPRGPEAFF. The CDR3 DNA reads TGCAGTGTCCCCCGGGGACCTGAAGCTTTCTTT.

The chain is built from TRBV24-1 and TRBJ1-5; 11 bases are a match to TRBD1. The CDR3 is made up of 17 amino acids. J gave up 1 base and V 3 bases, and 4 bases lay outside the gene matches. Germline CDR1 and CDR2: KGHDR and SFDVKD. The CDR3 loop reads CATSDPGQGASNQPQHF. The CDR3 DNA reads TGTGCCACCAGTGATCCCGGACAGGGGGCAAGCAATCAGCCCCAGCATTTT.

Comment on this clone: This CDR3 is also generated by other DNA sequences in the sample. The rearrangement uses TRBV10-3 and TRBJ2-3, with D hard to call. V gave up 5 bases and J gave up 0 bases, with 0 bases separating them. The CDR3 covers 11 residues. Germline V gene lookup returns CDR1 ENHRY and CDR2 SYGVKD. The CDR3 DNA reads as TGTGCCATCAGTAGCACAGATACGCAGTATTTT. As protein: CAISSTDTQYF.

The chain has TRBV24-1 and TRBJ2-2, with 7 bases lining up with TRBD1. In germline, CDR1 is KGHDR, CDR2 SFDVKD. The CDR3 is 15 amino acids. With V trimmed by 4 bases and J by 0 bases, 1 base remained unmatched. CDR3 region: CATSEGTANTGELFF. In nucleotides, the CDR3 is TGTGCCACCAGTGAAGGGACAGCGAACACCGGGGAGCTGTTTTTT.

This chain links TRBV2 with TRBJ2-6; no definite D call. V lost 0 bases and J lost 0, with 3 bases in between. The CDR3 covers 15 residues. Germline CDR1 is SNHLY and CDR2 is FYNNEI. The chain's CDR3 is CASSEAASGANVLTF. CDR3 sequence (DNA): TGTGCCAGCAGTGAAGCTGCCTCTGGGGCCAACGTCCTGACTTTC.

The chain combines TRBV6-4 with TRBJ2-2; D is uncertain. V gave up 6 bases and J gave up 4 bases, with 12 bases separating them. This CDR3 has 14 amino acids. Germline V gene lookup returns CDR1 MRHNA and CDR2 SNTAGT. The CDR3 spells CASRGLSGTGELFF. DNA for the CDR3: TGTGCCAGCAGGGGGTTATCGGGCACCGGGGAGCTGTTTTTT.

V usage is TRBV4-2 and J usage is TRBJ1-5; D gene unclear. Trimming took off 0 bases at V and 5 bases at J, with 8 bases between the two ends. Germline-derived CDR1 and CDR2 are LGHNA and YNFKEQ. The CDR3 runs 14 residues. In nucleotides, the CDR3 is TGTGCCAGCAGCCAAGAGAGGGTCCATCAGCCCCAGCATTTT. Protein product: CASSQERVHQPQHF.

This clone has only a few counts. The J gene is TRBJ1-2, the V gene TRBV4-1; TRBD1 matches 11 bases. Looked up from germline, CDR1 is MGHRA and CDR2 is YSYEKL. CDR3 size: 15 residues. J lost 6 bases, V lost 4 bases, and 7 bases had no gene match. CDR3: CASSPLDRGLDGYTF. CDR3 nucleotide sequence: TGCGCCAGCAGCCCTTTGGACAGGGGGCTGGATGGCTACACCTTC.

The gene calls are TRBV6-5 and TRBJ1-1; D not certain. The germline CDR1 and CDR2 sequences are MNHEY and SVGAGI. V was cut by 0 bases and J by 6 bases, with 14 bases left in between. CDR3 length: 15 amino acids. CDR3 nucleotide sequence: TGTGCCAGCAGTTACTCGAATACGGGGAGCGCTGAAGCTTTCTTT. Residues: CASSYSNTGSAEAFF.

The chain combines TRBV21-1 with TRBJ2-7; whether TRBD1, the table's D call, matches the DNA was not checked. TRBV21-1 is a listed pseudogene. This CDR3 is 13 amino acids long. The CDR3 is CAIPGQGSYEQYF. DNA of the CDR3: TGTGCCATTCCGGGACAAGGGAGCTACGAGCAGTACTTC.

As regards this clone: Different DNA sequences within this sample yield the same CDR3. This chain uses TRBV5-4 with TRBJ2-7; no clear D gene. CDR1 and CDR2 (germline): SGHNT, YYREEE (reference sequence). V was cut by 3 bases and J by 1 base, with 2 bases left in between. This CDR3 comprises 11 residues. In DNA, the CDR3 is TGTGCCAGCAGCTCTTCCTACGAGCAGTACTTC. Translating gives CASSSSYEQYF. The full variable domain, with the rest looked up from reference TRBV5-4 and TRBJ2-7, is ETGVTQSPTHLIKTRGQQVTLRCSSQSGHNTVSWYQQALGQGPQFIFQYYREEENGRGNFPPRFSGLQFPNYSSELNVNALELDDSALYLCASSSSYEQYFGPGTRLTVT.

The CDR3 sequence: CASSMRAGRTYEQYF. In DNA, the CDR3 is TGTGCCAGTAGTATGAGAGCGGGGAGGACCTACGAGCAGTACTTC. V and J are TRBV19 and TRBJ2-7, with 7 bases that match TRBD2. Trimming took 3 bases from V and 2 from J; bases not matched to a gene: 7. From germline, CDR1 is LNHDA and CDR2 SQIVND (reference sequence). The CDR3 contains 15 residues.

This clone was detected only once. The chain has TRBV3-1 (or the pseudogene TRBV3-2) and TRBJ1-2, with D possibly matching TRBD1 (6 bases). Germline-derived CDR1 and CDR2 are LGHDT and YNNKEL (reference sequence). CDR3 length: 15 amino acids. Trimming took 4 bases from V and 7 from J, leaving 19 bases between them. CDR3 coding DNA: TGTGCCAGCAGCCTCGTGGGTACAGGGCCTACTGGCTACACCTTC. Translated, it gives CASSLVGTGPTGYTF.

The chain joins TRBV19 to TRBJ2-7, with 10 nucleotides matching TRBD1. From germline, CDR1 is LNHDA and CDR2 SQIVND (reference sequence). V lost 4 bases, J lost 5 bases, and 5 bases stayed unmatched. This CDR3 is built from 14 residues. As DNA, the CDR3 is TGTGCCAGTAGTACCGCGACAGGGGGCAACGAGCAGTACTTC. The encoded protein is CASSTATGGNEQYF.

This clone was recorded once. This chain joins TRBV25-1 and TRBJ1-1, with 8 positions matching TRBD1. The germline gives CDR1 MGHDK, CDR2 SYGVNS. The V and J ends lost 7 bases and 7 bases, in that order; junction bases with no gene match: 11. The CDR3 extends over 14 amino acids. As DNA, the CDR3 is TGTGCCAGCACCACGACAGGGGTGCGAAGTGAAGCTTTCTTT. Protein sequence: CASTTTGVRSEAFF.

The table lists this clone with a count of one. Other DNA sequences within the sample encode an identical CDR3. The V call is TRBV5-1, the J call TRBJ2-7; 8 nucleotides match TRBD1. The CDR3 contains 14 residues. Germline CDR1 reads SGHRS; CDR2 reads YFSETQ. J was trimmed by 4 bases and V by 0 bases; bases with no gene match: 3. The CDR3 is CASSLGTGLYEQYF. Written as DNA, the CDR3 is TGCGCCAGCAGCTTGGGGACAGGGCTTTACGAGCAGTACTTC.

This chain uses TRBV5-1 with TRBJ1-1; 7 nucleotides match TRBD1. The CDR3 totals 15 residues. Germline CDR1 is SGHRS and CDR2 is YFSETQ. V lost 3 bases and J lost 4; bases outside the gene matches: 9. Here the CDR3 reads CASSSPTGEATEAFF. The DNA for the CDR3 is TGCGCCAGCAGCTCCCCCACAGGGGAGGCCACTGAAGCTTTCTTT.